This T cell receptor (beta chain) was sequenced for a study of blood T cell repertoires in COVID-19. The CDR3 is 11 amino acids. Germline CDR1 reads GTSNPN; CDR2 reads SVGIG (reference sequence). Trimming cost V 3 bases and J 8 bases, with 10 bases left between them. The protocol was immunoSEQ multiplex PCR, while the TCRdb copy is restricted to in-frame clones and leaves out a portion. The sample contains approximately 150,000 clones, roughly 80% of which appear only once. The sample consisted of peripheral blood. V gene TRBV30 combines with J gene TRBJ1-2; D ambiguous. This TCR was recovered from a man aged 65 to 79 who had recovered from COVID-19. The CDR3 bases are TGTGCCTGGAGCCCCGGGGTGGGCTACACCTTC. Translation gives CAWSPGVGYTF.